The clone carrying this TCR beta chain was seen a handful of times. Antigen: not known. Germline values: CDR1 MDHEN, CDR2 SYDVKM. Trimming took 4 bases from V and 8 from J, leaving 14 bases between them. The CDR3 covers 13 residues. This specimen comes from a study of blood T cells in healthy people across ages. Study in general: When template switching was applied, about one barcoded beta molecule was captured per two T cells. The study, taken as a whole, reports: Fewer expanded clones and more diversity marked long-lived versus aged donors. Unsorted PBMCs blocked a conclusive comparison of naive and antigen-experienced cells.

For the second PCR, which ran for about 7 to 11 cycles, a sample-barcoded 5' primer and a J-beta primer mix were used. TCRdb reprocessed the 5' RACE reads via MiXCR and lists one record per CDR3 protein. The sample holds about 680,000 distinct CDR3 sequences, about 52% seen once. The sequenced sample was blood. This chain connects TRBV28 to TRBJ1-2; TRBD1 might be the D (5 bases). This clonotype was sampled from a woman in her sixties or seventies in good health. The CDR3 reads CASSWVQARGYTF. CDR3 nucleotides: TGTGCCAGCAGTTGGGTACAGGCTCGCGGCTACACCTTC.